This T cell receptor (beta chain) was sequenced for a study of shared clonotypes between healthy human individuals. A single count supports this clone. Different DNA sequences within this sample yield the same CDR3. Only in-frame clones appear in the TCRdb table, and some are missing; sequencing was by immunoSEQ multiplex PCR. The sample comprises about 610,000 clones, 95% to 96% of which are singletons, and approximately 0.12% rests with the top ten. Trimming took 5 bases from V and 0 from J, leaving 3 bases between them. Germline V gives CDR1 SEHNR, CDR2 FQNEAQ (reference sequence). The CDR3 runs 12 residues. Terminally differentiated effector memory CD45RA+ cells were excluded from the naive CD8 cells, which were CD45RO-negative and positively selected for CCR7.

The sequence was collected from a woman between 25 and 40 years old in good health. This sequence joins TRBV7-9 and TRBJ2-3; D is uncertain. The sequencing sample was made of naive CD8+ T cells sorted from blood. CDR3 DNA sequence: TGTGCCAGCAGCGCCAGCACAGATACGCAGTATTTT. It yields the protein CASSASTDTQYF.